These 13 T cell receptor beta chains originate from one sample sequenced in a study of T cell responses to AZD1222 COVID-19 vaccine. The data were produced by immunoSEQ multiplex PCR, yet TCRdb's version contains in-frame clones alone and is incomplete. The table shows around 150,000 clones, with more than 80% occurring only once. The input for sequencing was peripheral blood, taken 28 days after the second AZD1222 dose. Receptors were obtained from an adult who received the AZD1222 COVID-19 vaccine.

About this clone itself: No DNA is shown, since the ends of the CDR3 on it are uncertain; the CDR3 is the one TCRdb lists. This rearrangement joins TRBV6-6 to TRBJ1-6; the table's TRBD1 call for D was not verified on the DNA. Germline CDR1 reads MNHNY; CDR2 reads SVGAGI (reference sequence). The CDR3 sequence runs 14 residues, both termini included. The CDR3 spells CASSLDKAHSPLHF.

As for this clone: The sample holds other DNA sequences that translate to the same CDR3. The chain carries TRBV11-2 and TRBJ2-2; 7 bases line up with TRBD1. This CDR3 is built from 16 residues. V was pared by 2 bases and J by 2 bases, with 5 bases of the junction left unmatched. The germline gives CDR1 SGHAT, CDR2 FQNNGV. CDR3 bases: TGTGCCAGCAGCTTATATGGGACAGATAACACCGGGGAGCTGTTTTTT. Protein: CASSLYGTDNTGELFF.

This chain joins TRBV6-2 or TRBV6-3 and TRBJ1-6, with D unresolved. The CDR3 covers 15 residues. Trimming cost V 0 bases and J 4 bases, with 7 bases left between them. CDR1 is MNHEY and CDR2 is SVGEGT in the germline V gene. As DNA, the CDR3 is TGTGCCAGCAGTTACTCTTCCGGGTATAATTCACCCCTCCACTTT. Encoded protein: CASSYSSGYNSPLHF.

The chain combines TRBV6-5 with TRBJ2-1, with 14 bases identical to TRBD2. The CDR3 length is 15 residues. Germline V lookup: CDR1 MNHEY, CDR2 SVGAGI. The ends lost 0 bases at V and 10 bases at J; junction bases unmatched: 2. CDR3 bases: TGTGCCAGCAGTTACTCGGGACTAGCGGGAGTAGAGCAGTTCTTC. It encodes CASSYSGLAGVEQFF.

This chain connects TRBV28 to TRBJ2-3; TRBD1 agrees at 11 bases. Germline trimming cut 4 bases from V and 6 bases from J; bases unmatched to any gene: 9. The CDR3 is 16 residues long. Germline V CDR1 and CDR2: MDHEN, SYDVKM. CDR3 loop: CASSSPGTGGSDTQYF. The CDR3 nucleotides read TGTGCCAGCAGTTCCCCCGGGACAGGGGGGTCGGATACGCAGTATTTT.

This chain uses TRBV5-4 with TRBJ2-2, with D perhaps matching TRBD1 or TRBD2 (5 bases each). This CDR3 has 15 residues. The V end was cut by 6 bases, the J end by 2 bases, with 14 bases between. CDR1 is SGHNT, CDR2 YYREEE, per germline (reference sequence). CDR3: CASTLGTDNTGELFF. CDR3 in DNA: TGTGCCAGCACCCTCGGGACGGATAACACCGGGGAGCTGTTTTTT. Combining the CDR3 with reference TRBV5-4 and TRBJ2-2 gives the whole variable domain ETGVTQSPTHLIKTRGQQVTLRCSSQSGHNTVSWYQQALGQGPQFIFQYYREEENGRGNFPPRFSGLQFPNYSSELNVNALELDDSALYLCASTLGTDNTGELFFGEGSRLTVL.

The rearrangement joins TRBV5-1 to TRBJ1-6, with 7 nucleotides matching TRBD1. V lost 1 base to trimming and J lost 0 bases; unmatched junction nucleotides: 4. The CDR3 totals 17 residues. Germline V gene data show CDR1 as SGHRS and CDR2 as YFSETQ. CDR3 DNA: TGCGCCAGCAGCTTGTTGGGACAGAGCTCCTATAATTCACCCCTCCACTTT. The encoded protein is CASSLLGQSSYNSPLHF.

The V call is TRBV5-4, the J call TRBJ2-7, with 15 nucleotides matching TRBD2. V was pared by 4 bases and J by 4 bases, with 6 bases of the junction left unmatched. Germline lookup yields CDR1 SGHNT and CDR2 YYREEE (reference sequence). This CDR3 is 16 amino acids long. The CDR3 protein is CASSPGLAGGTYEQYF. The CDR3 DNA is TGTGCCAGCAGCCCCGGACTAGCGGGAGGGACTTACGAGCAGTACTTC.

The chain carries TRBV18 and TRBJ2-1, with TRBD2 matching over 9 bases. This CDR3 is built from 14 residues. Trimming cost V 3 bases and J 8 bases; bases outside gene matches: 5. Germline values: CDR1 KGHSH, CDR2 LQKENI. The CDR3 sequence is CASSPGIAGDEQFF. The CDR3 DNA reads TGTGCCAGCTCACCCGGGATAGCGGGAGATGAGCAGTTCTTC.

The chain employs TRBV3-1 (or the pseudogene TRBV3-2) and TRBJ1-6; D gene uncertain. Germline CDR1 is LGHDT and CDR2 is YNNKEL (reference sequence). The CDR3 is 16 residues long. Trimming stripped 4 bases from V and 7 bases from J, with 17 bases between. The CDR3 loop reads CASSPGTPGLNSPLHF. The CDR3 DNA reads TGTGCCAGCAGCCCTGGCACCCCGGGCCTCAATTCACCCCTCCACTTT.

V is TRBV27 and J is TRBJ1-4; D not certain. The V gene's germline CDR1 is MNHEY and CDR2 SMNVEV (reference sequence). Trimming cost V 5 bases and J 3 bases, with 4 bases left between them. This CDR3 spans 12 amino acids. The CDR3: CASSDPNEKLFF. For the CDR3, the DNA is TGTGCCAGCAGTGACCCTAATGAAAAACTGTTTTTT. Based on the CDR3 plus reference TRBV27 and TRBJ1-4, the full variable domain is EAQVTQNPRYLITVTGKKLTVTCSQNMNHEYMSWYRQDPGLGLRQIYYSMNVEVTDKGDVPEGYKVSRKEKRNFPLILESPSPNQTSLYFCASSDPNEKLFFGSGTQLSVL.

This clone appeared once. The chain combines TRBV21-1 with TRBJ1-5; TRBD1 is taken as the D call from the table, unchecked against the DNA. TRBV21-1 is a listed pseudogene. The CDR3 is made up of 16 amino acids. Here the CDR3 reads CASSTRDRKSNQPQHF. The DNA of the CDR3 is TGTGCCAGCAGTACTAGGGACAGGAAGAGCAATCAGCCCCAGCATTTT.

The gene calls are TRBV7-9 and TRBJ2-7; D is unclear. Trimming pared 4 bases from V and 4 bases from J, leaving 11 bases between. This CDR3 contains 13 residues. Per germline, CDR1 SEHNR and CDR2 FQNEAQ (reference sequence). The CDR3 region has the DNA TGTGCCAGCAGCTCGACGAGACCTTACGAGCAGTACTTC. Translating gives CASSSTRPYEQYF.